This T cell receptor beta chain was sequenced during a study of cytomegalovirus exposure and HLA in healthy donors. Healthy bone marrow donors made up the donors. General study findings and limits: Follow-up analysis later connected one missense variant in DCLRE1C with trimming of TCR beta V- and J-genes.

Trimming took off 1 base at V and 4 bases at J, with 11 bases between the two ends. CDR1 and CDR2 from the germline V gene are SGHRS and YFSETQ. This CDR3 region has 14 residues. Both 60 Vbeta primers and 13 Jbeta primers went into the PCR. The protocol was immunoSEQ multiplex PCR, while the TCRdb copy is restricted to in-frame clones and leaves out a portion. The table has approximately 100,000 clones, around 85% seen once. Remarks on this clone: As yet, its antigen is unknown.

The genes are TRBV5-1 and TRBJ1-2; D is unclear. Sequencing was done on a sample of PBMCs. The sequence derives from a man aged 55 to 70 in good health and CMV-seronegative. The CDR3 DNA sequence: TGCGCCAGCAGCTTGCACCAGGCCGGCTATGGCTACACCTTC. This translates into CASSLHQAGYGYTF.